One and the same sample provided the 23 T cell receptor beta chains below, sequenced in a study of CD8+ T cells in alopecia areata. Following RNA extraction, reverse transcription yielded cDNA that acted as the sequencing template. Profiled with immunoSEQ multiplex PCR; TCRdb holds only in-frame clones, not every one. The data show 130,000 to 150,000 clones, with roughly four fifths seen just once and 25% held by the top ten. As to treatment: oral pan-JAK inhibitor, 5-10 mg twice daily. The sequencing used CD8+ T cells sorted from blood, collected at week 4, from a patient treated with tofacitinib. The receptors derive from a human donor with alopecia areata.

This clone is termed medium-sized (0.01 to 0.1%). The rearrangement links TRBV5-6 to TRBJ2-2; possibly TRBD2 for D (6 bases). Germline CDR1 SGHDT, CDR2 YYEEEE. There are 14 residues in the CDR3. Trimming pared 4 bases from V and 4 bases from J, leaving 11 bases between. The DNA for the CDR3 is TGTGCCAGCAGCCCGGGGGTTCCCACCGGGGAGCTGTTTTTT. It translates to CASSPGVPTGELFF.

The J gene is TRBJ2-5, the V gene TRBV7-2; D might be TRBD1 (6 bases). Germline V gene sequence: CDR1 SGHTA, CDR2 FQGNSA. CDR3 length equals 17 residues. Trimming took off 6 bases at V and 3 bases at J, with 23 bases between the two ends. CDR3 protein: CASSSDFTQDSKETQYF. CDR3 DNA sequence: TGTGCCAGCAGTTCCGACTTTACCCAGGACAGCAAAGAGACCCAGTACTTC.

The chain carries TRBV10-3 and TRBJ2-1; TRBD1 matches 8 bases. Germline V gives CDR1 ENHRY, CDR2 SYGVKD. V trimming: 8 bases; J trimming: 4 bases; junction bases outside the gene matches: 10. The length of the CDR3 is 15 residues. The CDR3 DNA sequence: TGTGCCATCCAAGAAGGGGGACAGGTATACAATGAGCAGTTCTTC. Translation gives CAIQEGGQVYNEQFF.

J is TRBJ1-5 and V is TRBV4-3; TRBD1 is a possible D gene (5 bases). Trimming shortened V by 2 bases and J by 4 bases, and 9 bases separated the two germline ends. CDR1 LGHNA and CDR2 YSLEER come from the germline V gene. The CDR3 is 14 residues long. CDR3 DNA: TGCGCCAGCAGCCAATGGGACGGTAATCAGCCCCAGCATTTT. Amino acid sequence: CASSQWDGNQPQHF.

Of note for this clone: Since no conserved phenylalanine or tryptophan closes the CDR3, a read error is the likely cause. The chain combines TRBV28 with TRBJ2-3; D is unclear. Germline V gene sequence: CDR1 MDHEN, CDR2 SYDVKM. Trimming cost V 2 bases and J 0 bases, with 15 bases left between them. The length of the CDR3 is 17 residues. The CDR3: CASSLSFLPPSTDTQYS. CDR3 DNA sequence: TGTGCCAGCAGTTTAAGTTTCTTACCGCCTAGCACAGATACGCAGTATTCT.

This clone was found once. The V and J genes are TRBV2 and TRBJ2-1; TRBD2 is a possible D gene (6 bases). The germline V and J ends were trimmed by 5 bases and 2 bases, with 16 bases remaining between them. Looked up from germline, CDR1 is SNHLY and CDR2 is FYNNEI. CDR3 length: 16 amino acids. CDR3 in amino acids: CASSSPGVAAYNEQFF. The CDR3 DNA reads as TGTGCCAGCAGTTCTCCCGGGGTAGCGGCCTACAATGAGCAGTTCTTC.

This rearrangement joins TRBV10-2 to TRBJ2-7, with TRBD1 matching over 7 bases. V lost 8 bases to trimming and J lost 3 bases; unmatched junction nucleotides: 1. Germline-derived CDR1 and CDR2 are WSHSY and SAAADI. The CDR3 extends over 11 amino acids. The CDR3 loop reads CASGTDYEQYF. CDR3 coding DNA: TGCGCCAGCGGGACAGACTACGAGCAGTACTTC.

The CDR3 here is CASSPLREGNTEAFF. The CDR3 DNA reads as TGTGCCAGCTCACCACTACGGGAGGGGAACACTGAAGCTTTCTTT. The chain uses TRBV18 and TRBJ1-1; no firm D call. CDR3 length equals 15 residues. Per the germline V gene, CDR1 is KGHSH and CDR2 is LQKENI. V was clipped by 1 base and J by 1 base, with 10 bases between them.

This sequence joins TRBV30 and TRBJ2-7; 7 positions match TRBD2. The CDR3 totals 15 residues. Looked up from germline, CDR1 is GTSNPN and CDR2 is SVGIG (reference sequence). The trim removed 4 bases at V and 5 bases at J, leaving 14 bases unmatched. CDR3 coding DNA: TGTGCCTGGAACAGCAGCGGGACCGAGGCGAACGAGCAGTACTTC. Its protein product is CAWNSSGTEANEQYF. Filled out from reference TRBV30 and TRBJ2-7, the complete variable domain reads SQTIHQWPATLVQPVGSPLSLECTVEGTSNPNLYWYRQAAGRGLQLLFYSVGIGQISSEVPQNLSASRPQDRQFILSSKKLLLSDSGFYLCAWNSSGTEANEQYFGPGTRLTVT.

This rearrangement joins TRBV10-3 to TRBJ2-7; D gene uncertain. V was shortened by 0 bases and J by 5 bases, with 11 bases between the two germline ends. The CDR3 runs to 14 residues. Germline V lookup: CDR1 ENHRY, CDR2 SYGVKD. The DNA of the CDR3 is TGTGCCATCAGTGAGTCTGAGCATTCTAACGAGCAGTACTTC. It is translated as CAISESEHSNEQYF.

This clone rates as large. The same CDR3 is also encoded by other DNA sequences in this sample. The chain joins TRBV19 to TRBJ1-5; D is ambiguous. Germline assignment: CDR1 LNHDA and CDR2 SQIVND (reference sequence). Between the trimmed V and J ends, which lost 3 bases and 6 bases, there was a span of 9 bases. This CDR3 has 13 amino acids. The CDR3 loop reads CASSIGVSQPQHF. DNA of the CDR3: TGTGCCAGTAGTATCGGCGTGTCTCAGCCCCAGCATTTT.

The chain uses TRBV30 and TRBJ1-1; 9 bases line up with TRBD1. Germline-derived CDR1 and CDR2 are GTSNPN and SVGIG (reference sequence). V was clipped by 1 base and J by 1 base; unmatched bases: 1. The CDR3 is 14 amino acids. CDR3 sequence: CAWSAGQGNTEAFF. The CDR3 nucleotides are TGTGCCTGGAGTGCGGGACAGGGGAACACTGAAGCTTTCTTT.

The gene calls are TRBV19 and TRBJ2-1, with 8 bases identical to TRBD2. The CDR3 length is 15 residues. With V trimmed by 3 bases and J by 6 bases, 7 bases remained unmatched. CDR1 is LNHDA and CDR2 is SQIVND in the germline V gene (reference sequence). CDR3 protein: CASSISSGGPNEQFF. The CDR3 coding sequence is TGTGCCAGTAGTATTTCCAGCGGGGGACCCAATGAGCAGTTCTTC.

This rearrangement joins TRBV7-9 to TRBJ2-7; D unresolved. The CDR3 covers 12 residues. The V and J ends lost 5 bases and 2 bases respectively, with 7 bases between them. Per the germline V gene, CDR1 is SEHNR and CDR2 is FQNEAQ (reference sequence). The CDR3 spells CASSPLAYEQYF. CDR3 bases: TGTGCCAGCAGCCCCCTAGCCTACGAGCAGTACTTC.

V gene TRBV4-3 combines with J gene TRBJ2-7, with TRBD2 matching over 9 bases. Germline V gene sequence: CDR1 LGHNA, CDR2 YSLEER. The CDR3 covers 17 residues. V was clipped by 2 bases and J by 2 bases; unmatched bases: 10. The CDR3 DNA reads as TGCGCCAGCAGCCAATCCGAGACCGGGACTAGCCCCTACGAGCAGTACTTC. This codes for CASSQSETGTSPYEQYF.

The CDR3 region is CSVAGTSGGHYNEQFF. CDR3 DNA sequence: TGCAGCGTTGCTGGGACTAGCGGGGGCCACTACAATGAGCAGTTCTTC. This chain joins TRBV29-1 and TRBJ2-1, with TRBD2 matching 14 bases. CDR1 is SQVTM, CDR2 ANQGSEA, per germline. J was trimmed by 3 bases and V by 4 bases; bases with no gene match: 5. The CDR3 consists of 16 residues.

This chain uses TRBV6-1 with TRBJ2-2; D possibly corresponds to TRBD1 (5 bases). CDR1 is MNHNS, CDR2 SASEGT, per germline. There are 14 residues in the CDR3. V was pared by 10 bases and J by 1 base, with 13 bases between. DNA for the CDR3: TGTGCCACCTCGTTAACAGGGAACACCGGGGAGCTGTTTTTT. It encodes CATSLTGNTGELFF.

The gene calls are TRBV29-1 and TRBJ2-5; 8 bases match TRBD1. Germline V lookup: CDR1 SQVTM, CDR2 ANQGSEA. V dropped 7 bases and J dropped 3; count of bases not matched to a gene: 7. The CDR3 has 13 amino acids. The CDR3 spells CSAEDRVEETQYF. The CDR3 DNA follows: TGCAGCGCCGAGGACAGGGTAGAAGAGACCCAGTACTTC.

The chain joins TRBV6-5 to TRBJ1-2; the D is unclear. V was trimmed by 5 bases and J by 7 bases, leaving 14 bases between them. CDR3 length: 13 amino acids. CDR1 and CDR2 from the germline V gene are MNHEY and SVGAGI. CDR3 nucleotide sequence: TGTGCCAGCAGTGAAGTCCCCGGATCTGGCTACACCTTC. Amino acids: CASSEVPGSGYTF.

The chain combines TRBV7-8 with TRBJ2-5, with TRBD2 identical over 10 bases. Germline assignment: CDR1 SGHVS and CDR2 FQNEAQ. The V and J ends lost 4 bases and 2 bases, in that order; junction bases with no gene match: 10. CDR3 length: 17 amino acids. The CDR3 loop is CASSSIGTSDMQETQYF. CDR3 bases: TGTGCCAGCAGCTCCATCGGGACTAGCGATATGCAAGAGACCCAGTACTTC.

This sequence joins TRBV10-3 and TRBJ2-1; a possible D gene is TRBD1 (5 bases). Germline V gives CDR1 ENHRY, CDR2 SYGVKD. There are 15 residues in the CDR3. V was trimmed by 7 bases and J by 5 bases, leaving 18 bases between them. CDR3 bases: TGTGCCATCAATCGAGGACACCAAGGAAACAATGAGCAGTTCTTC. This codes for CAINRGHQGNNEQFF.

The genes are TRBV19 and TRBJ2-7, with 8 nucleotides matching TRBD1. The CDR3 is 14 residues long. The germline CDR1 and CDR2 sequences are LNHDA and SQIVND (reference sequence). V lost 3 bases to trimming and J lost 4 bases; unmatched junction nucleotides: 5. The CDR3 sequence: CASSIAGGKYEQYF. The DNA of the CDR3 is TGTGCCAGTAGTATCGCAGGGGGCAAGTACGAGCAGTACTTC.

V gene TRBV7-2 combines with J gene TRBJ2-3; 15 bases line up with TRBD2. Trimming cost V 4 bases and J 2 bases; bases outside gene matches: 10. Germline V CDR1 and CDR2: SGHTA, FQGNSA. The CDR3 covers 19 residues. The CDR3 DNA follows: TGTGCCAGCAGCTCCTTGGGACTAGCGGGGGGCCCGATCACAGATACGCAGTATTTT. Protein product: CASSSLGLAGGPITDTQYF.